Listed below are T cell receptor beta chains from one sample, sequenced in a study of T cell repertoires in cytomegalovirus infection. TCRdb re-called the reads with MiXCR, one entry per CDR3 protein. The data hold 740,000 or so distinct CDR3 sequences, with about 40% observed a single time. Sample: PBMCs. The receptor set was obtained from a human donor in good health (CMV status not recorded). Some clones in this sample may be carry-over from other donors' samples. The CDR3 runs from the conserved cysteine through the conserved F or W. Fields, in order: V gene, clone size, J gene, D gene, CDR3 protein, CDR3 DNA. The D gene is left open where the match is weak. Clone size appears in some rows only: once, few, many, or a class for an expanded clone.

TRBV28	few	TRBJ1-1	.	CASSPTNRVADTEAFF	TGTGCCAGCAGTCCTACCAACAGGGTCGCGGACACTGAAGCTTTCTTT
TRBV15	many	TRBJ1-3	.	CATSRELGEGNTIYF	TGTGCCACCAGCAGAGAGTTGGGTGAAGGAAACACCATATATTTT
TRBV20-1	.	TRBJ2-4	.	CSARDETGAKNIQYF	TGCAGTGCTAGAGACGAGACAGGAGCCAAAAACATTCAGTACTTC
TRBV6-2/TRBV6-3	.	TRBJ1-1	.	CASSYSVGTWIPEAFF	TGTGCCAGCAGTTACTCGGTGGGGACGTGGATCCCTGAAGCTTTCTTT
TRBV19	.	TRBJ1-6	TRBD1	CAISITGGGNSPLNF	TGTGCCATTAGTATTACAGGGGGCGGGAATTCACCCCTCAACTTT
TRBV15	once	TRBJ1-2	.	CATSRSSVGYGYTF	TGTGCCACCAGCAGGTCCTCAGTCGGGTATGGCTACACCTTC
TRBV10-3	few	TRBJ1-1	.	CAISEGTQRDEAFF	TGTGCCATCAGTGAGGGGACACAAAGGGATGAAGCTTTCTTT
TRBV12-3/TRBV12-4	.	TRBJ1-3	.	CASTLRGNTIYF	TGTGCCAGCACCCTTCGGGGAAACACCATATATTTT
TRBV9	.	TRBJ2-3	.	CASSVGGSASTDTQYF	TGTGCCAGCAGCGTAGGGGGGTCGGCTAGCACAGATACGCAGTATTTT
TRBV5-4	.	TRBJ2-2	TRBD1	CASSAMDRAGELFF	TGTGCCAGCAGCGCGATGGACAGGGCCGGGGAGCTGTTTTTT
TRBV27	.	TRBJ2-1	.	CASSPWTVYNEQFF	TGTGCCAGCAGTCCCTGGACAGTTTACAATGAGCAGTTCTTC
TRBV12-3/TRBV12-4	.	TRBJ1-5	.	CASSFYGNRYNQPQHF	TGTGCCAGCAGTTTCTACGGGAATAGATACAATCAGCCCCAGCATTTT
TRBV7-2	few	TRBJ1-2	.	CASSRNTLRTASMGYGYTF	TGTGCCAGCAGCCGCAACACCCTACGGACAGCCAGCATGGGGTATGGCTACACCTTC
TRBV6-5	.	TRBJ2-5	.	CASSQYGTKGETQYF	TGTGCCAGCAGTCAATACGGGACAAAAGGAGAGACCCAGTACTTC
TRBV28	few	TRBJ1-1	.	CASSPGTASPTEAFF	TGTGCCAGCAGTCCCGGGACCGCAAGTCCCACTGAAGCTTTCTTT
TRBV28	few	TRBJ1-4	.	CASSLGGLVEKLFF	TGTGCCAGCAGTTTGGGGGGGCTGGTTGAAAAACTGTTTTTT
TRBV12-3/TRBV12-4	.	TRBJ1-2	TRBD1	CASSSGQGRGYGYTF	TGTGCCAGCAGTTCGGGACAGGGGCGCGGCTATGGCTACACCTTC
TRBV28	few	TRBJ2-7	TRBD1	CASSGTGNYEQYF	TGTGCCAGCAGCGGGACAGGTAACTACGAGCAGTACTTC